This T cell receptor (beta chain) derives from a study of cytomegalovirus exposure and HLA in healthy donors. The wider study: Samples from HLA-typed donors yielded around 85 million unique TCRs in an early data release.

Study-wide findings and caveats: Over 150 TCR beta chains were listed as cytomegalovirus-associated. The CMV antigen specificity of a few CMV-associated chains was confirmed through in vitro analysis.

The PCR made use of 60 Vbeta and 13 Jbeta primers. In the study's own analysis: In a later analysis, of roughly 73 million unique beta chains, around 11 million appeared in at least two donors. This table comes from immunoSEQ multiplex PCR, and its TCRdb copy is limited to in-frame clones, with some not included. The D gene and trimming were derived from the DNA, and the V and J assignments and clone size from that table. The sample has around 200,000 clones, more than 75% seen once. With respect to this clone: The antigen is undetermined.

Germline V CDR1 and CDR2: SGHNT, YYREEE (reference sequence). The germline V and J ends were trimmed by 6 bases and 0 bases, with 14 bases remaining between them. CDR3 length equals 15 residues. The sequenced material came from PBMCs. This receptor was obtained from a man aged 35 to 55 in good health and CMV-seropositive. The chain has TRBV5-4 and TRBJ2-3, with a weak D call TRBD2 (6 bases). The CDR3 bases are TGTGCCAGCATAAAAGCGGGTACTAGCACAGATACGCAGTATTTT. It is translated as CASIKAGTSTDTQYF.